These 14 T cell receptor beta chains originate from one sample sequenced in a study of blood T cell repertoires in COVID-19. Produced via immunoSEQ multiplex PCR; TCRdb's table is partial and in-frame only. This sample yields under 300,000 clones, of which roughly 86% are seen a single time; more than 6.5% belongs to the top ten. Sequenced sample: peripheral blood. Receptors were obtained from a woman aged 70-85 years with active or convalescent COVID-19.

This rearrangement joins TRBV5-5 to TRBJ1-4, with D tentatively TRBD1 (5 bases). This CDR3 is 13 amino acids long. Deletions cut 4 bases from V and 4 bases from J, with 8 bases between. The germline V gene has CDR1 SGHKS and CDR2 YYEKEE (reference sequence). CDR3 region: CASSGDSNEKLFF. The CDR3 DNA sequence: TGTGCCAGCAGCGGCGACAGTAATGAAAAACTGTTTTTT.

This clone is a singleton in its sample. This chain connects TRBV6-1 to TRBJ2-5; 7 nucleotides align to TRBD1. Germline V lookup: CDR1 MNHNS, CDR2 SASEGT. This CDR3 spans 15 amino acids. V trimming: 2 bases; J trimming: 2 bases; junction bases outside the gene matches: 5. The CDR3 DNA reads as TGTGCCAGCAGTGAAACGTGGGACAGACAAGAGACCCAGTACTTC. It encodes CASSETWDRQETQYF.

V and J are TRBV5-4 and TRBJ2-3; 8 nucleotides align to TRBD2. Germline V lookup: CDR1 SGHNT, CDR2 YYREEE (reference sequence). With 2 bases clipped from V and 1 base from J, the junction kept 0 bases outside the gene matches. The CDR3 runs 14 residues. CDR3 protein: CASSFGGGTDTQYF. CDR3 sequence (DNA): TGTGCCAGCAGCTTCGGGGGGGGCACAGATACGCAGTATTTT.

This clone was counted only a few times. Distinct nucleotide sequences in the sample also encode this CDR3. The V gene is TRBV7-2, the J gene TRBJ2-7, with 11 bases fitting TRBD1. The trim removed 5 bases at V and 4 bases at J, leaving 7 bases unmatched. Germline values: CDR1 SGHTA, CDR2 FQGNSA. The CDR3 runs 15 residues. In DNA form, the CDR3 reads TGTGCCAGCAGCCCGCGGACAGGGGGCCTGTACGAGCAGTACTTC. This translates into CASSPRTGGLYEQYF.

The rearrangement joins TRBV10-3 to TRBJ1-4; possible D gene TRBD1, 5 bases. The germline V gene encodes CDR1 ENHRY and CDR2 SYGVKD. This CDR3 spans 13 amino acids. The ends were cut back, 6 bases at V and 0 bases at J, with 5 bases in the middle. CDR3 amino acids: CAISRATNEKLFF. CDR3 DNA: TGTGCCATCAGCAGGGCAACTAATGAAAAACTGTTTTTT.

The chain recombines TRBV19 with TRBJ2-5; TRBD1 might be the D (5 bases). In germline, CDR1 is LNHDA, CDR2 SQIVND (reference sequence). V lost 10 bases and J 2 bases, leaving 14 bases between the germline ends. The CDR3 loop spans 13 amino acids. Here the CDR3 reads CATGQLFQETQYF. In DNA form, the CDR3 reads TGTGCCACAGGGCAACTGTTTCAAGAGACCCAGTACTTC.

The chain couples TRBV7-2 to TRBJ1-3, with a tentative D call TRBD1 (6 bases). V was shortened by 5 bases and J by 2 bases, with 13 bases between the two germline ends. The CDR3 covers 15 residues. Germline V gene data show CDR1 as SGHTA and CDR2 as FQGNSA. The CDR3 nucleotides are TGTGCCAGCAGCCTTAGGGCAGGGGCTGGAAACACCATATATTTT. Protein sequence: CASSLRAGAGNTIYF. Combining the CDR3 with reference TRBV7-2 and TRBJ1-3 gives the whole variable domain GAGVSQSPSNKVTEKGKDVELRCDPISGHTALYWYRQSLGQGLEFLIYFQGNSAPDKSGLPSDRFSAERTGGSVSTLTIQRTQQEDSAVYLCASSLRAGAGNTIYFGEGSWLTVV.

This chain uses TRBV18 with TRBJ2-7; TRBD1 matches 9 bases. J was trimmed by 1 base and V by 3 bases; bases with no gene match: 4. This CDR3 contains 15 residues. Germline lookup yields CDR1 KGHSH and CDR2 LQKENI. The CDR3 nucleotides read TGTGCCAGCTCACCCCGGACAGGGGAGTCCTACGAGCAGTACTTC. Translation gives CASSPRTGESYEQYF.

The CDR3 region is CASSPPPGQYLYGYTF. The CDR3 DNA follows: TGTGCCAGCAGCCCCCCACCGGGACAGTACCTCTATGGCTACACCTTC. The rearrangement links TRBV3-1 (or the pseudogene TRBV3-2) to TRBJ1-2, with 7 bases aligning to TRBD1. After removal of 4 bases from V and 4 bases from J, the junction contained 12 bases not matched to a gene. The germline V gene has CDR1 LGHDT and CDR2 YNNKEL (reference sequence). This CDR3 has 16 residues.

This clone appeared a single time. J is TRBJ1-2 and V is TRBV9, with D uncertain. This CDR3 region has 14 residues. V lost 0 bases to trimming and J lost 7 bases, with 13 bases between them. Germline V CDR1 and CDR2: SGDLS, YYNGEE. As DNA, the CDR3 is TGTGCCAGCAGCGTAGTGGAGAAATTTAGTGGCTACACCTTC. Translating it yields CASSVVEKFSGYTF.

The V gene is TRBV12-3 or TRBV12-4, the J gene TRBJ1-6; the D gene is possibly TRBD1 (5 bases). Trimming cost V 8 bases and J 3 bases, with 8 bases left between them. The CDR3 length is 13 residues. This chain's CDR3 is CASQGIYNSPLHF. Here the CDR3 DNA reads TGTGCCAGCCAGGGAATCTATAATTCACCCCTCCACTTT.

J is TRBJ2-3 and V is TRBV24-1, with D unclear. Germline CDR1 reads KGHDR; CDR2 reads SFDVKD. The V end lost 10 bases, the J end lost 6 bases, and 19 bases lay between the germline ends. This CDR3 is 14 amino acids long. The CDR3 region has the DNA TGTGCCACGGCTCCCTGGGCCCCTTCGGATACGCAGTATTTT. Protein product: CATAPWAPSDTQYF.

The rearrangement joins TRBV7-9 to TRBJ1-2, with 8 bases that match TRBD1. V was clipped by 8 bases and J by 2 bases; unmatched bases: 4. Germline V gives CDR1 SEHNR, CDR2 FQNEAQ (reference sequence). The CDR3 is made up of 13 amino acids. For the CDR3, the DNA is TGTGCCAGCGGGGACAGGTGGAACTATGGCTACACCTTC. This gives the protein CASGDRWNYGYTF. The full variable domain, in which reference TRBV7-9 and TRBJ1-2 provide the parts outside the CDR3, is DTGVSQNPRHKITKRGQNVTFRCDPISEHNRLYWYRQTLGQGPEFLTYFQNEAQLEKSRLLSDRFSAERPKGSFSTLEIQRTEQGDSAMYLCASGDRWNYGYTFGSGTRLTVV.

As DNA, the CDR3 is TGTGCCAGCAGTTATAGTAGAAGCACTGAAGCTTTCTTT. Its protein product is CASSYSRSTEAFF. The J gene is TRBJ1-1, the V gene TRBV6-2 or TRBV6-3; D is undetermined. There are 13 residues in the CDR3. CDR1 and CDR2 (germline): MNHEY, SVGEGT. V was shortened by 3 bases and J by 4 bases, with 9 bases between the two germline ends.